The 27 T cell receptor beta chains in this list originate from one sample, sequenced in a study of a mutant IDH1 vaccine in newly diagnosed glioma (dated by TCRdb to the early 2020s). No antigen has been identified for these receptors. Library prep was done by the immunoSEQ multiplex PCR assay. TCRdb stores this immuneACCESS table with in-frame sequences only. Part of the clones is absent; in the studies checked, under half of the shortfall reflects unresolved V genes, and no reason is known for the rest. The table for this sample lists roughly 30,000 clones; about 80% of them were counted only once. The top ten constitute just over 15% of the sample. Taken with the paper, the label for time point translates to: week 35, safety follow-up. Every vaccine dose consisted of 300 ug of a 20-mer mutant IDH1 peptide in Montanide, administered subcutaneously together with topical imiquimod. The sample in question was PBMCs, obtained from a glioma patient whose treatment included an IDH1 peptide vaccine. These receptors were obtained from a man younger than 40 with glioma.

The chain links TRBV25-1 to TRBJ1-2; 7 nucleotides match TRBD1. The trim removed 6 bases at V and 6 bases at J, leaving 10 bases unmatched. CDR1 and CDR2 (germline): MGHDK, SYGVNS. The CDR3 is made up of 14 amino acids. The CDR3 DNA reads TGTGCCAGCAGGCCGACAGGGACGGAAAATGGCTACACCTTC. It is translated as CASRPTGTENGYTF.

This chain uses TRBV5-1 with TRBJ2-7; either TRBD1 or TRBD2 may fit D (6 bases each). V lost 2 bases and J 2 bases, leaving 14 bases between the germline ends. This CDR3 contains 15 residues. The germline V gene has CDR1 SGHRS and CDR2 YFSETQ. CDR3 loop: CASSLGGGIAYEQYF. The CDR3, as DNA: TGCGCCAGCAGCTTAGGAGGGGGAATCGCCTACGAGCAGTACTTC.

This chain connects TRBV5-5 to TRBJ2-7; 10 bases align to TRBD1. The germline V gene encodes CDR1 SGHKS and CDR2 YYEKEE (reference sequence). J lost 5 bases, V lost 2 bases, and 7 bases had no gene match. CDR3 length equals 15 residues. The CDR3 DNA follows: TGTGCCAGCAGCTTAGTCTCTGGGACAGGGGACGAGCAGTACTTC. It yields the protein CASSLVSGTGDEQYF.

The rearrangement links TRBV6-1 to TRBJ2-7, with 7 bases aligning to TRBD2. Germline V CDR1 and CDR2: MNHNS, SASEGT. The CDR3 has 10 amino acids. After removal of 9 bases from V and 5 bases from J, the junction contained 1 base not matched to a gene. For the CDR3, the DNA is TGTGCCAGACTAGCGAACGAGCAGTACTTC. Its translation: CARLANEQYF.

The rearrangement joins TRBV27 to TRBJ2-1, with D maybe TRBD2 (5 bases). Trimming stripped 6 bases from V and 4 bases from J, with 10 bases between. The CDR3 runs to 13 residues. Germline V gene sequence: CDR1 MNHEY, CDR2 SMNVEV (reference sequence). CDR3 sequence (DNA): TGTGCCAGCAGCACCGGGATATACAATGAGCAGTTCTTC. Protein product: CASSTGIYNEQFF.

The V and J genes are TRBV6-5 and TRBJ2-3, with 7 bases fitting TRBD1. CDR1 is MNHEY and CDR2 is SVGAGI in the germline V gene. The V gene end was trimmed by 6 bases and the J gene end by 5 bases; junction bases not matched to a gene: 11. The CDR3 runs 15 residues. The CDR3 coding sequence is TGTGCCAGCAGACCGGGACAGACGTTCAAAGATACGCAGTATTTT. Translation: CASRPGQTFKDTQYF.

The CDR3 bases are TGTGCCAGCCAGCAGAGTATCGGGGACGGCTCCGAGCAGTACTTC. Its translation is CASQQSIGDGSEQYF. The V and J genes are TRBV2 and TRBJ2-7, with D perhaps given as TRBD1 or TRBD2 (5 bases each). CDR1 is SNHLY and CDR2 is FYNNEI in the germline V gene. Trimming cost V 8 bases and J 6 bases, with 23 bases left between them. The CDR3 runs to 15 residues.

The chain employs TRBV29-1 and TRBJ2-5, with D tentatively TRBD2 (6 bases). This CDR3 region has 13 residues. V lost 3 bases and J 6 bases, leaving 14 bases between the germline ends. The germline gives CDR1 SQVTM, CDR2 ANQGSEA. CDR3 protein: CSVDRGGTKTQYF. CDR3 in DNA: TGCAGCGTTGATAGGGGCGGGACGAAGACCCAGTACTTC. Looking up the rest from reference TRBV29-1 and TRBJ2-5 gives the full variable domain: SAVISQKPSRDICQRGTSLTIQCQVDSQVTMMFWYRQQPGQSLTLIATANQGSEATYESGFVIDKFPISRPNLTFSTLTVSNMSPEDSSIYLCSVDRGGTKTQYFGPGTRLLVL.

The chain carries TRBV5-4 and TRBJ1-1; no reliable D call. Per the germline V gene, CDR1 is SGHNT and CDR2 is YYREEE (reference sequence). The CDR3 is made up of 14 amino acids. V lost 1 base to trimming and J lost 4 bases, with 11 bases between them. The CDR3 nucleotides are TGTGCCAGCAGCTTGTACGTGGGGTCCACTGAAGCTTTCTTT. Encoded protein: CASSLYVGSTEAFF.

This clone was found once. This chain uses TRBV5-1 with TRBJ1-5; no reliable D call. This CDR3 has 13 residues. V lost 0 bases to trimming and J lost 0 bases, with 1 base between them. Germline V lookup: CDR1 SGHRS, CDR2 YFSETQ. In DNA, the CDR3 is TGCGCCAGCAGCTTGGGTAGCAATCAGCCCCAGCATTTT. This encodes CASSLGSNQPQHF.

This clone was picked up a small number of times. The chain employs TRBV19 and TRBJ2-2, with D possibly matching TRBD1 (5 bases). Germline CDR1 and CDR2: LNHDA and SQIVND (reference sequence). The ends were cut back, 4 bases at V and 5 bases at J, with 8 bases in the middle. The CDR3 is 13 residues long. The CDR3 protein is CASSRTGTGELFF. The CDR3 bases are TGTGCCAGTAGTAGAACAGGAACCGGGGAGCTGTTTTTT.

The chain couples TRBV7-2 to TRBJ1-1; 7 bases match TRBD1. CDR3 length equals 16 residues. J was trimmed by 1 base and V by 5 bases; bases with no gene match: 10. Germline CDR1 SGHTA, CDR2 FQGNSA. CDR3 sequence reads: CASSREAGQWNTEAFF. For the CDR3, the DNA is TGTGCCAGCAGCCGAGAAGCGGGACAGTGGAACACTGAAGCTTTCTTT. Based on the CDR3 plus reference TRBV7-2 and TRBJ1-1, the full variable domain is GAGVSQSPSNKVTEKGKDVELRCDPISGHTALYWYRQSLGQGLEFLIYFQGNSAPDKSGLPSDRFSAERTGGSVSTLTIQRTQQEDSAVYLCASSREAGQWNTEAFFGQGTRLTVV.

The chain recombines TRBV7-8 with TRBJ1-1, with D unclear. This CDR3 has 13 residues. Trimming took 5 bases from V and 0 from J, leaving 7 bases between them. Germline CDR1 is SGHVS and CDR2 is FQNEAQ. The CDR3 here is CASSQRMNTEAFF. Here the CDR3 DNA reads TGTGCCAGCAGCCAGAGGATGAACACTGAAGCTTTCTTT.

The chain combines TRBV10-3 with TRBJ2-1; 8 bases agree with TRBD1. The J segment lost 8 bases and the V segment lost 3 bases, leaving 12 bases of the junction unmatched. The germline gives CDR1 ENHRY, CDR2 SYGVKD. The CDR3 totals 16 residues. CDR3 bases: TGTGCCATCAGTGACCCCGGGACAGGACCTTTGGATGAGCAGTTCTTC. As protein: CAISDPGTGPLDEQFF.

The rearrangement uses TRBV4-2 and TRBJ2-7; the match to TRBD2 covers 9 bases. The CDR3 runs to 15 residues. Germline lookup yields CDR1 LGHNA and CDR2 YNFKEQ. Trimming took 1 base from V and 5 from J; bases not matched to a gene: 6. The DNA of the CDR3 is TGTGCCAGCAGCCAAGGACTAGCGGCTCCCCACGAGCAGTACTTC. Amino acids: CASSQGLAAPHEQYF.

The DNA for the CDR3 is TGTGCCTTCACAGGGGGCACTGAAGCTTTCTTT. It yields the protein CAFTGGTEAFF. The rearrangement joins TRBV30 to TRBJ1-1; 8 nucleotides align to TRBD1. Germline-derived CDR1 and CDR2 are GTSNPN and SVGIG (reference sequence). The junction had 2 bases not matched to a gene; V was cut back by 7 bases and J by 4 bases. This CDR3 has 11 residues. The whole variable domain, filled in from reference TRBV30 and TRBJ1-1, reads SQTIHQWPATLVQPVGSPLSLECTVEGTSNPNLYWYRQAAGRGLQLLFYSVGIGQISSEVPQNLSASRPQDRQFILSSKKLLLSDSGFYLCAFTGGTEAFFGQGTRLTVV.

The gene calls are TRBV5-1 and TRBJ1-1, with no clear D. V lost 4 bases, J lost 2 bases, and 12 bases lay in between. The CDR3 runs 14 residues. Germline V gives CDR1 SGHRS, CDR2 YFSETQ. CDR3 coding DNA: TGCGCCAGCAGCCCCCAAGGGCCCAACACTGAAGCTTTCTTT. Translated: CASSPQGPNTEAFF.

This clone showed up just once. The genes are TRBV27 and TRBJ1-1; weak D call: TRBD1 (6 bases). The V gene's germline CDR1 is MNHEY and CDR2 SMNVEV (reference sequence). The CDR3 runs to 15 residues. Trimming left V 5 bases short and J 2 bases short, with 15 bases between. CDR3 amino acids: CASSTPPGANTEAFF. The DNA of the CDR3 is TGTGCCAGCAGTACCCCCCCAGGGGCTAACACTGAAGCTTTCTTT.

The CDR3 protein is CASSLVPGTKNTEAFF. Here the CDR3 DNA reads TGCGCCAGCAGCTTGGTCCCAGGGACTAAGAACACTGAAGCTTTCTTT. J is TRBJ1-1 and V is TRBV5-1; perhaps TRBD1 as D (5 bases). There are 16 residues in the CDR3. With 0 bases removed from V and 1 base from J, the gap between germline ends came to 13 bases. Looked up from germline, CDR1 is SGHRS and CDR2 is YFSETQ.

The V gene is TRBV5-4, the J gene TRBJ2-5, with D possibly TRBD1 on 5 matching bases. The CDR3 runs to 15 residues. Trimming stripped 3 bases from V and 3 bases from J, with 15 bases between. The germline V gene encodes CDR1 SGHNT and CDR2 YYREEE (reference sequence). CDR3 nucleotides: TGTGCCAGCAGCTCCGACCCTGACAGAAAAGAGACCCAGTACTTC. Translation: CASSSDPDRKETQYF.

The CDR3 protein is CASSSATSAYTGELFF. The CDR3 DNA follows: TGTGCCAGCAGTTCCGCGACTAGCGCATACACCGGGGAGCTGTTTTTT. This sequence joins TRBV6-5 and TRBJ2-2; 8 bases are shared with TRBD2. The CDR3 runs to 16 residues. Germline CDR1 is MNHEY and CDR2 is SVGAGI. V gave up 4 bases and J gave up 3 bases; unmatched junction bases: 7.

The rearrangement uses TRBV19 and TRBJ1-5; weak D call: TRBD1 (5 bases). Germline CDR1 and CDR2: LNHDA and SQIVND (reference sequence). V was pared by 5 bases and J by 5 bases, with 10 bases between. CDR3 length equals 13 residues. CDR3 nucleotides: TGTGCCAGTAGTGAGGGGACGGATCAGCCCCAGCATTTT. This gives the protein CASSEGTDQPQHF.

Concerning this clone: Other DNA sequences in this sample translate to the same CDR3. The chain couples TRBV9 to TRBJ2-6; D remains unclear. The germline CDR1 and CDR2 sequences are SGDLS and YYNGEE. The CDR3 consists of 15 residues. V was clipped by 0 bases and J by 1 base, with 5 bases between them. The CDR3 sequence is CASSVGVSGANVLTF. As DNA, the CDR3 is TGTGCCAGCAGCGTAGGGGTTTCTGGGGCCAACGTCCTGACTTTC.

J is TRBJ2-2 and V is TRBV5-1; unclear D gene. CDR3 length equals 15 residues. Trimming pared 7 bases from V and 1 base from J, leaving 14 bases between. Germline CDR1 is SGHRS and CDR2 is YFSETQ. The chain's CDR3 is CASSRRLENTGELFF. CDR3 DNA sequence: TGCGCCAGCTCGAGGCGATTAGAGAACACCGGGGAGCTGTTTTTT.

This rearrangement joins TRBV29-1 to TRBJ2-5; the D is unclear. From germline, CDR1 is SQVTM and CDR2 ANQGSEA. This CDR3 comprises 13 residues. V lost 6 bases, J lost 4 bases, and 15 bases lay in between. CDR3 coding DNA: TGCAGCGTAGTCGGCCATTTAAGAGAGACCCAGTACTTC. This sequence encodes CSVVGHLRETQYF.

The sample holds a few counts of this clone. The chain combines TRBV5-1 with TRBJ1-4, with TRBD1 matching 7 bases. The CDR3 consists of 14 residues. V lost 3 bases to trimming and J lost 8 bases; unmatched junction nucleotides: 7. CDR1 is SGHRS and CDR2 is YFSETQ in the germline V gene. CDR3 region: CASSSTGDGEKLFF. CDR3 in DNA: TGCGCCAGCAGCTCCACAGGGGATGGGGAAAAACTGTTTTTT.

The chain recombines TRBV29-1 with TRBJ2-5, with 7 nucleotides matching TRBD2. CDR1 and CDR2 from the germline V gene are SQVTM and ANQGSEA. The V and J ends lost 6 bases and 5 bases, in that order; junction bases with no gene match: 0. This CDR3 is built from 10 residues. The CDR3 reads CSVGGETQYF. Written as DNA, the CDR3 is TGCAGCGTGGGGGGGGAGACCCAGTACTTC.